Below, 23 T cell receptor beta chains from the same sample are listed, as sequenced in a study of cytomegalovirus exposure and HLA in healthy donors. The PCR used 60 Vbeta and 13 Jbeta primers. Clones were read by immunoSEQ multiplex PCR, and TCRdb kept only the in-frame ones, dropping some. The data contain around 150,000 clones, approximately 80% of them seen just once; the ten biggest clones take up around 1.9%. The sample taken for sequencing was PBMCs. The source of these receptors is a man aged 18 to 30 in good health and CMV-seronegative.

The CDR3 DNA sequence: TGTGCCAGCAGTTCAGGGGTTCGAAACACCATATATTTT. Its translation: CASSSGVRNTIYF. This chain joins TRBV2 and TRBJ1-3; maybe TRBD1 (6 bases). There are 13 residues in the CDR3. Germline values: CDR1 SNHLY, CDR2 FYNNEI. Trimming pared 5 bases from V and 5 bases from J, leaving 10 bases between.

This clone was seen only a few times. The chain has TRBV7-9 and TRBJ1-6; TRBD1 aligns across 11 bases. The trim removed 4 bases at V and 9 bases at J, leaving 8 bases unmatched. This CDR3 region has 16 residues. Germline lookup yields CDR1 SEHNR and CDR2 FQNEAQ (reference sequence). The CDR3, as DNA: TGTGCCAGCAGCTCTCAAAGTGGGACAGGGGGTTCACCCCTCCACTTT. It specifies CASSSQSGTGGSPLHF. Supplemented by reference TRBV7-9 and TRBJ1-6, the full variable domain reads DTGVSQNPRHKITKRGQNVTFRCDPISEHNRLYWYRQTLGQGPEFLTYFQNEAQLEKSRLLSDRFSAERPKGSFSTLEIQRTEQGDSAMYLCASSSQSGTGGSPLHFGNGTRLTVT.

The CDR3 coding sequence is TGTGCCAGCACATACAGGGTTTCCGGGGAGCTGTTTTTT. Its translation: CASTYRVSGELFF. The rearrangement joins TRBV5-4 to TRBJ2-2; possibly TRBD1 for D (6 bases). CDR1 SGHNT and CDR2 YYREEE come from the germline V gene (reference sequence). Trimming shortened V by 6 bases and J by 6 bases, and 12 bases separated the two germline ends. This CDR3 has 13 amino acids.

This clone was observed a few times. V gene TRBV9 combines with J gene TRBJ2-1; 14 positions agree with TRBD2. Unmatched junction bases numbered 7, after V lost 4 bases and J lost 7 bases. Per the germline V gene, CDR1 is SGDLS and CDR2 is YYNGEE. The CDR3 consists of 16 residues. The CDR3 is CASSPHGTSGGNEQFF. CDR3 sequence (DNA): TGTGCCAGCAGCCCCCACGGGACTAGCGGGGGAAATGAGCAGTTCTTC.

CDR3: CASSQEPGQGGQPQHF. CDR3 nucleotides: TGTGCCAGCAGCCAGGAACCGGGACAGGGAGGGCAGCCCCAGCATTTT. The chain uses TRBV4-2 and TRBJ1-5; 9 nucleotides align to TRBD1. This CDR3 is 16 amino acids long. Germline V lookup: CDR1 LGHNA, CDR2 YNFKEQ. V lost 3 bases to trimming and J lost 7 bases; unmatched junction nucleotides: 10.

The rearrangement uses TRBV25-1 and TRBJ1-3; 9 bases agree with TRBD1. Per the germline V gene, CDR1 is MGHDK and CDR2 is SYGVNS. The CDR3 runs to 16 residues. V gave up 4 bases and J gave up 2 bases; unmatched junction bases: 6. The CDR3 reads CASSGSGTGPGNTIYF. Written as DNA, the CDR3 is TGTGCCAGCAGTGGTTCCGGGACAGGGCCTGGAAACACCATATATTTT.

The V and J genes are TRBV12-5 and TRBJ1-5; unclear D gene. Germline CDR1 reads LGHNT; CDR2 reads FRNRAP. CDR3 size: 13 residues. Trimming took off 6 bases at V and 1 base at J, with 7 bases between the two ends. CDR3: CASGTQSNQPQHF. Here the CDR3 DNA reads TGTGCTAGTGGAACCCAGAGCAATCAGCCCCAGCATTTT. The entire variable domain, with the rest obtained from reference TRBV12-5 and TRBJ1-5, is as follows: DARVTQTPRHKVTEMGQEVTMRCQPILGHNTVFWYRQTMMQGLELLAYFRNRAPLDDSGMPKDRFSAEMPDATLATLKIQPSEPRDSAVYFCASGTQSNQPQHFGDGTRLSIL.

The chain employs TRBV28 and TRBJ2-1; 8 positions match TRBD2. V lost 5 bases, J lost 4 bases, and 4 bases stayed unmatched. Germline V gene lookup returns CDR1 MDHEN and CDR2 SYDVKM. The CDR3 has 14 amino acids. This CDR3 reads CASSGSGSYNEQFF. CDR3 in DNA: TGTGCCAGCAGTGGAAGCGGGAGTTACAATGAGCAGTTCTTC.

The rearrangement uses TRBV7-9 and TRBJ2-3; D might be TRBD1 (5 bases). V shed 3 bases and J shed 0 bases, with 16 bases lying between them. The CDR3 has 17 residues. CDR1 is SEHNR and CDR2 is FQNEAQ in the germline V gene (reference sequence). The CDR3 region is CASSFLPGRASTDTQYF. In DNA, the CDR3 is TGTGCCAGCAGCTTCCTCCCCGGCAGGGCGAGCACAGATACGCAGTATTTT. Using reference TRBV7-9 and TRBJ2-3 for the parts outside the CDR3, the full variable domain is DTGVSQNPRHKITKRGQNVTFRCDPISEHNRLYWYRQTLGQGPEFLTYFQNEAQLEKSRLLSDRFSAERPKGSFSTLEIQRTEQGDSAMYLCASSFLPGRASTDTQYFGPGTRLTVL.

The chain combines TRBV28 with TRBJ1-2; the match to TRBD1 covers 10 bases. CDR1 is MDHEN and CDR2 is SYDVKM in the germline V gene. The CDR3 extends over 14 amino acids. The V segment lost 6 bases and the J segment 0 bases; nucleotides outside the gene matches: 1. CDR3 coding DNA: TGTGCCAGCAGGGACAGGGGGTCTAACTATGGCTACACCTTC. Encoded protein: CASRDRGSNYGYTF.

This clone has only a few counts. V is TRBV7-9 and J is TRBJ2-3, with 15 bases identical to TRBD2. The trim removed 7 bases at V and 2 bases at J, leaving 7 bases unmatched. Germline V lookup: CDR1 SEHNR, CDR2 FQNEAQ (reference sequence). The CDR3 runs to 17 residues. The CDR3 nucleotides are TGTGCCAGCATTGGGACTAGCGGGGGGCCAAACACAGATACGCAGTATTTT. As protein: CASIGTSGGPNTDTQYF.

As concerns this clone: The same CDR3 can be traced to other DNA sequences in this sample. V gene TRBV2 combines with J gene TRBJ2-7; D perhaps matches TRBD2 (6 bases). V was shortened by 2 bases and J by 12 bases, with 20 bases between the two germline ends. Germline-derived CDR1 and CDR2 are SNHLY and FYNNEI. The CDR3 loop spans 14 amino acids. The CDR3 here is CASSEIGSQPILYF. The CDR3 DNA sequence: TGTGCCAGCAGTGAAATCGGGAGTCAGCCCATACTGTACTTC. The variable domain in full, with the rest retrieved from reference TRBV2 and TRBJ2-7, is EPEVTQTPSHQVTQMGQEVILRCVPISNHLYFYWYRQILGQKVEFLVSFYNNEISEKSEIFDDQFSVERPDGSNFTLKIRSTKLEDSAMYFCASSEIGSQPILYFGPGTRLTVT.

This chain joins TRBV7-2 and TRBJ2-2, with D possibly being TRBD2 (5 bases). V gave up 3 bases and J gave up 4 bases, with 24 bases separating them. From germline, CDR1 is SGHTA and CDR2 FQGNSA. The CDR3 is made up of 19 amino acids. CDR3: CASSFASLGFLPSTGELFF. The CDR3 region has the DNA TGTGCCAGCAGCTTCGCCTCACTAGGTTTCCTACCAAGCACCGGGGAGCTGTTTTTT.

The rearrangement links TRBV5-1 to TRBJ2-7; 9 nucleotides align to TRBD1. The CDR3 runs to 14 residues. The V and J ends lost 5 bases and 6 bases, in that order; junction bases with no gene match: 9. The V gene's germline CDR1 is SGHRS and CDR2 YFSETQ. This chain's CDR3 is CASRPGTGSLEQYF. In DNA form, the CDR3 reads TGCGCCAGCAGGCCCGGGACAGGGAGCCTCGAGCAGTACTTC.

In its sample, this clone was seen once. This sequence joins TRBV11-3 and TRBJ2-1; 7 positions match TRBD2. The junction had 12 bases not matched to a gene; V was cut back by 1 base and J by 9 bases. Germline V CDR1 and CDR2: SGHNT, YENEEA. There are 16 residues in the CDR3. The CDR3: CASSLGGRALESEQFF. The CDR3 DNA follows: TGTGCCAGCAGCTTAGGGGGGAGGGCCTTGGAAAGTGAGCAGTTCTTC.

The chain has TRBV7-8 and TRBJ1-1; D may be TRBD1 (6 bases). Germline V gene sequence: CDR1 SGHVS, CDR2 FQNEAQ. The CDR3 runs 15 residues. Trimming shortened V by 5 bases and J by 4 bases, and 17 bases separated the two germline ends. This chain's CDR3 is CASSPAGGGGTEAFF. The CDR3, as DNA: TGTGCCAGCAGCCCAGCTGGGGGGGGCGGCACTGAAGCTTTCTTT.

This clone showed up just a few times. V usage is TRBV6-5 and J usage is TRBJ1-4, with D perhaps TRBD1 (6 bases). CDR1 is MNHEY, CDR2 SVGAGI, per germline. Between the trimmed V and J ends, which lost 8 bases and 5 bases, there was a span of 12 bases. The CDR3 contains 13 residues. The CDR3 DNA is TGTGCCAGCGAGGAGACAGGAAATGAAAAACTGTTTTTT. Translation gives CASEETGNEKLFF.

The J gene is TRBJ1-1, the V gene TRBV6-5; tentatively, D is TRBD1 (5 bases). CDR3 length equals 15 residues. Trimming cost V 4 bases and J 0 bases, with 12 bases left between them. From germline, CDR1 is MNHEY and CDR2 SVGAGI. The CDR3 loop is CASSSTGPMNTEAFF. The DNA of the CDR3 is TGTGCCAGCAGTTCCACAGGTCCCATGAACACTGAAGCTTTCTTT.

The chain combines TRBV27 with TRBJ2-1; 9 bases fit TRBD2. V lost 4 bases and J lost 11; bases outside the gene matches: 12. The germline V gene encodes CDR1 MNHEY and CDR2 SMNVEV (reference sequence). The CDR3 sequence is 15 residues long. The CDR3 loop reads CASSSLASGKLKQFF. CDR3 DNA sequence: TGTGCCAGCAGTTCCCTGGCTAGCGGGAAGCTTAAGCAGTTCTTC.

The chain couples TRBV7-8 to TRBJ1-5; D uncertain. This CDR3 spans 13 amino acids. Per germline, CDR1 SGHVS and CDR2 FQNEAQ. V was shortened by 3 bases and J by 9 bases, with 12 bases between the two germline ends. The CDR3 bases are TGTGCCAGCAGCTTGAGGTCTATGGCGCCCCAGCATTTT. Protein: CASSLRSMAPQHF.

The gene calls are TRBV29-1 and TRBJ2-7, with TRBD1 matching 7 bases. The ends lost 3 bases at V and 0 bases at J; junction bases unmatched: 2. There are 13 residues in the CDR3. Germline loops: CDR1 SQVTM, CDR2 ANQGSEA. CDR3 in DNA: TGCAGCGTTGAGCAGGGGGACTCCTACGAGCAGTACTTC. Its protein is CSVEQGDSYEQYF.

The chain employs TRBV7-8 and TRBJ2-7, with no clear D. The V gene lost 2 bases and the J gene lost 2 bases, with 7 bases spanning the gap. This CDR3 comprises 13 residues. Per the germline V gene, CDR1 is SGHVS and CDR2 is FQNEAQ. The DNA of the CDR3 is TGTGCCAGCAGCTTACACAGAACCTACGAGCAGTACTTC. Protein sequence: CASSLHRTYEQYF.

The rearrangement uses TRBV4-3 and TRBJ1-4; D gene uncertain. This CDR3 spans 14 amino acids. CDR1 and CDR2 from the germline V gene are LGHNA and YSLEER. V gave up 0 bases and J gave up 2 bases, with 4 bases separating them. The CDR3 sequence is CASSQDYTNEKLFF. For the CDR3, the DNA is TGCGCCAGCAGCCAAGACTATACTAATGAAAAACTGTTTTTT.